This TCR beta chain was obtained from a study of PD-L1 blockade in urothelial cancer. As for the study in general: After treatment start, blood was analyzed at 3 weeks (second dose) and at 6 weeks. Overall study results and limits: Below-median pretreatment blood TCR clonality was a predictor of better survival.

In the case of this clone: Its antigen is currently unknown.

The V and J ends lost 5 bases and 0 bases respectively, with 13 bases between them. CDR1 and CDR2 (germline): SGHTA, FQGNSA. The CDR3 covers 15 residues. Synthetic templates analogous to TCR were spiked into all PCRs individually. The method was immunoSEQ multiplex PCR; TCRdb's version includes in-frame clones alone and lacks a portion of them. Among about 130,000 clones listed, roughly 83% were seen once. Time point of the sample: peripheral blood 6 weeks after treatment start. Patient disease was locally advanced or metastatic urothelial carcinoma. The V call is TRBV7-2, the J call TRBJ1-1; D ambiguous. The source of this sequence is a man aged 45 to 65 with urothelial cancer. The material was PBMCs, obtained around atezolizumab (anti-PD-L1) treatment. The CDR3 loop is CASSPRAAMNTEAFF. In DNA, the CDR3 is TGTGCCAGCAGCCCGAGGGCCGCCATGAACACTGAAGCTTTCTTT.